The rows below give T cell receptor beta chains drawn from one sample of a study of CD8 T cells in ankylosing spondylitis. One entry per CDR3 protein, called by TCRdb with MiXCR from the 5' RACE reads. The table shows around 150,000 distinct CDR3 sequences, with approximately 20% occurring only once. Sequenced material: blood, either unsorted or a sorted T cell fraction (not recorded which). The receptors stem from a male donor with ankylosing spondylitis or in good health (not recorded which). Both conserved end residues are part of each CDR3. D genes are given only for firm matches. Size tells how often a clone was seen (once, few, many) or the class of an expanded clone, and some rows leave it out.

>-|TRBV5-6|TRBJ2-7|-
TGTGCCAGCGGCTTCGGGCTCCTCCTTTGGCAGTACTTC
CASGFGLLLWQYF
>TRBD1|TRBV7-2|TRBJ1-2|few
TGTGCCAGCAGCTTACACCGGACAGGAAGGGAGAATGGCTACACCTTC
CASSLHRTGRENGYTF
>-|TRBV29-1|TRBJ2-1|many
TGCAGCGCCGGACCGGGGCTTGAGCAGTTCTTC
CSAGPGLEQFF
>-|TRBV20-1|TRBJ2-5|many
TGCAGTGCTAGTAGAGGGAGAAGCCAAGAGACCCAGTACTTC
CSASRGRSQETQYF
>-|TRBV27|TRBJ1-2|-
TGTGCCAGCAGTCCGCGGGGGTCCGGTGACTACACCTTC
CASSPRGSGDYTF
>TRBD2|TRBV28|TRBJ2-7|many
TGTGCCAGCACCTTGGGGACTAGCGGGAGCTCGGGCGCGTACGAGCAGTACTTC
CASTLGTSGSSGAYEQYF
>TRBD2|TRBV24-1|TRBJ2-7|-
TGTGCCACCAGCGCCTCGGATGGGAGGGACGAGCAGTACTTC
CATSASDGRDEQYF
>-|TRBV7-9|TRBJ1-3|few
TGTGCCAGCAGCCCCACGAGCTACTCTGGAAACACCATATATTTT
CASSPTSYSGNTIYF
>-|TRBV20-1|TRBJ2-2|many
TGCAGTGCTAGACCATTTTCCGGGGAGCTGTTTTTT
CSARPFSGELFF
>-|TRBV4-1|TRBJ1-1|few
TGCGCCAGCAGCCAAGATCCCCAGGGGAGGAACACTGAAGCTTTCTTT
CASSQDPQGRNTEAFF
>TRBD2|TRBV20-1|TRBJ2-3|many
TGCAGTGCTAGGGTAGGGGGACTAGCGGGTTCCTTGAGGACGCCTAGCACAGATACGCAGTATTTT
CSARVGGLAGSLRTPSTDTQYF
>-|TRBV28|TRBJ1-2|few
TGTGCCAGCACGGTCAGAGCTAACTATGGCTACACCTTC
CASTVRANYGYTF
>-|TRBV4-1|TRBJ2-5|once
TGCGCCAGCAGCCAAGTTCAGGGGACCGCTGACGGGACCCAGTACTTC
CASSQVQGTADGTQYF
>-|TRBV6-5|TRBJ1-1|-
TGTGCCAGCACTCGTCGGGGCGGTGAAGCTTTCTTT
CASTRRGGEAFF
>-|TRBV11-2|TRBJ2-2|few
TGTGCCAGCGTGTCGGGTTTAAAAGCGCCCGCCGGGGAGCTGTTTTTT
CASVSGLKAPAGELFF
>-|TRBV3-1|TRBJ2-1|few
TGTGCCAGCAGCCCCCGACCCTATTCGAATGAGCAGTTCTTC
CASSPRPYSNEQFF
>TRBD1|TRBV7-9|TRBJ2-7|-
TGTGCCAGCAGCTACAGGGGCTACGAGCAGTACTTC
CASSYRGYEQYF
>-|TRBV29-1|TRBJ2-1|many
TGCAGCGTGGAAGACAGCGCGAATGAGCAGTTCTTC
CSVEDSANEQFF
>-|TRBV4-1|TRBJ2-5|many
TGCGCCAGCAGCCAAGAAGGACTAGGGGGCGGAAAACGGGAGACCCAGTACTTC
CASSQEGLGGGKRETQYF
>-|TRBV7-9|TRBJ1-1|-
TGTGCCAGCAGCTCCAAGGCTGCGAACACTGAAGCTTTCTTT
CASSSKAANTEAFF
>-|TRBV7-8|TRBJ1-1|-
TGTGCCAGCAGCTTAAGGGGTCCCCGGAACACTGAAGCTTTCTTT
CASSLRGPRNTEAFF
>-|TRBV7-2|TRBJ1-4|-
TGTGCCAGCAGCTTAGTAGGGCATCGGACTGATGAAAAACTGTTTTTT
CASSLVGHRTDEKLFF
>TRBD2|TRBV18|TRBJ2-5|few
TGTGCCAGCTCCCGAGGACTAGCGGAAGAGACCCAGTACTTC
CASSRGLAEETQYF
>-|TRBV5-1|TRBJ2-7|many
TGCGCCAGCAGCTTGGATAACTACGAGCAGTACTTC
CASSLDNYEQYF
>-|TRBV20-1|TRBJ2-3|-
TGCAGTGCTAGAAAGTCCCCATCCGATACGCAGTATTTT
CSARKSPSDTQYF
>-|TRBV28|TRBJ1-4|-
TGTGCCAGCAATAAAATTCCGGGGGGAAAACTGTTTTTT
CASNKIPGGKLFF
>TRBD1|TRBV20-1|TRBJ2-1|many
TGCAGTGCCCAGGAAGGGACAGGGCTCAATGAGCAGTTCTTC
CSAQEGTGLNEQFF
>-|TRBV12-3/TRBV12-4|TRBJ1-4|many
TGTGCGAGTCACTCCCGTGAAAAACTGTTTTTT
CASHSREKLFF
>TRBD1|TRBV5-6|TRBJ1-1|-
TGTGCCAGCAGCCCCGGGACAGGGGTCGCTGAAGCTTTCTTT
CASSPGTGVAEAFF
>-|TRBV20-1|TRBJ1-5|-
TGCAGTGCTAGACCACACAGGAACAGCAATCAGCCCCAGCATTTT
CSARPHRNSNQPQHF
>-|TRBV7-8|TRBJ2-6|many
TGTGCCAGCAGCCCGACACTAGACTCTGGGGCCAACGTCCTGACTTTC
CASSPTLDSGANVLTF
>-|TRBV29-1|TRBJ2-3|many
TGCAGCGCCTCGCCGGGACAAAGCACAGATACGCAGTATTTT
CSASPGQSTDTQYF
>-|TRBV20-1|TRBJ1-6|many
TGCAGTGCCGCTCGAGATGGGGGGAGTTATAGCTCCTATAATTCACCCCTCCACTTT
CSAARDGGSYSSYNSPLHF
>TRBD2|TRBV30|TRBJ2-1|-
TGTGCCTGCCTGACTAGCGGGAGGTACAATGAGCAGTTCTTC
CACLTSGRYNEQFF
>-|TRBV9|TRBJ2-2|-
TGTGCCAGCAGCGTGCGTCTGACAAACACCGGGGAGCTGTTTTTT
CASSVRLTNTGELFF
>-|TRBV7-2|TRBJ2-7|-
TGTGCCAGCAGCCCGACCGGGACCGCCTCCTACGAGCAGTACTTC
CASSPTGTASYEQYF
>-|TRBV20-1|TRBJ2-3|-
TGCAGTGCTACCAAAGGAACAGATACGCAGTATTTT
CSATKGTDTQYF
>TRBD2|TRBV11-2|TRBJ2-1|few
TGTGCCAGCGAGAGGGGATACGGGAGGGGACTAAGCTCCTACAATGAGCAGTTCTTC
CASERGYGRGLSSYNEQFF
>TRBD1|TRBV5-1|TRBJ1-5|few
TGCGCCAGCAGCCCACAGGGGGGAAGCAATCAGCCCCAGCATTTT
CASSPQGGSNQPQHF
>TRBD2|TRBV12-3/TRBV12-4|TRBJ2-3|many
TGTGCCAGCAGGGGACTAGCGGGGGAAAGCACAGATACGCAGTATTTT
CASRGLAGESTDTQYF
>TRBD2|TRBV9|TRBJ2-5|many
TGTGCCAGCAGTGCAGCGGGATACCAAGAGACCCAGTACTTC
CASSAAGYQETQYF
>-|TRBV7-8|TRBJ2-3|many
TGTGCCAGCAGCTTAGACGGCGGATTCACAGATACGCAGTATTTT
CASSLDGGFTDTQYF
>TRBD2|TRBV6-1|TRBJ2-7|few
TGTGCCAGCAGTCAACCGGGACTAGGAACCTACGAGCAGTACTTC
CASSQPGLGTYEQYF
>TRBD2|TRBV4-1|TRBJ2-3|-
TGCGCCAGCAGCCACGTGACTAGCGGCGTATTCACAGATACGCAGTATTTT
CASSHVTSGVFTDTQYF
>-|TRBV20-1|TRBJ1-1|few
TGCAGTGCTAGAGTCAGCATGAACACTGAAGCTTTCTTT
CSARVSMNTEAFF
>TRBD1|TRBV18|TRBJ1-2|-
TGTGCCAGCTCGCTTGGACAGGGGGCTAACTATGGCTACACCTTC
CASSLGQGANYGYTF
>-|TRBV11-1|TRBJ1-1|-
TGTGCCAGCAGCTTATTTCGATCGGGTAGGGGGGCCGACACTGAAGCTTTCTTT
CASSLFRSGRGADTEAFF
>-|TRBV7-3|TRBJ2-1|-
TGTGCCAGCAGCTTATTATCGTCGGGACTCGGCTCCTACAATGAGCAGTTCTTC
CASSLLSSGLGSYNEQFF
>TRBD2|TRBV5-1|TRBJ2-5|many
TGCGCCAGCAGCTGGGGACTAGCGGGACAGAAAAAAGAGACCCAGTACTTC
CASSWGLAGQKKETQYF
>TRBD2|TRBV5-1|TRBJ2-5|many
TGCGCCAGCAGGGCGGGAGTACTGGAGACCCAGTACTTC
CASRAGVLETQYF
>-|TRBV4-1|TRBJ2-2|many
TGCGCCAGCAGCCAAGTTTCTTCTAACACCGGGGAGCTGTTTTTT
CASSQVSSNTGELFF
>TRBD2|TRBV3-1|TRBJ2-5|-
TGTGCCAGCAGCCATTACGGACTAGCGGGAGGGCAAGAGACCCAGTACTTC
CASSHYGLAGGQETQYF